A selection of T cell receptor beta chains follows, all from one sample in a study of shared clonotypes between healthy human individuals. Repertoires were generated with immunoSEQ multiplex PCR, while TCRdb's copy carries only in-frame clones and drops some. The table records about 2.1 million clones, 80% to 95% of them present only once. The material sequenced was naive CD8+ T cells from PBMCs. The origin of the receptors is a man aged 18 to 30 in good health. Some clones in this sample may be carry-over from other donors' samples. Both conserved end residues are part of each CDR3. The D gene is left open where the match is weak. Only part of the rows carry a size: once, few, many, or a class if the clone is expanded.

CDR3 protein: CASSPTSLRRDEQFF; CDR3 DNA: TGTGCCAGCTCACCAACCAGCCTCCGACGGGATGAGCAGTTCTTC; V gene: TRBV18; J gene: TRBJ2-1; clone size: .; D gene: .
CDR3 protein: CASSAGGSGQYF; CDR3 DNA: TGTGCCAGCAGTGCCGGGGGGTCCGGGCAGTACTTC; V gene: TRBV27; J gene: TRBJ2-7; clone size: .; D gene: TRBD2
CDR3 protein: CSVAAETNYGYTF; CDR3 DNA: TGCAGCGTTGCGGCAGAGACTAACTATGGCTACACCTTC; V gene: TRBV29-1; J gene: TRBJ1-2; clone size: .; D gene: .
CDR3 protein: CASTPEQYF; CDR3 DNA: TGTGCCAGCACCCCCGAGCAGTACTTC; V gene: TRBV6-5; J gene: TRBJ2-7; clone size: .; D gene: .
CDR3 protein: CSVVLKPYEQYF; CDR3 DNA: TGCAGCGTTGTCCTAAAGCCCTACGAGCAGTACTTC; V gene: TRBV29-1; J gene: TRBJ2-7; clone size: .; D gene: .
CDR3 protein: CANSSAYDEQYF; CDR3 DNA: TGTGCCAACAGTTCCGCATACGACGAGCAGTACTTC; V gene: TRBV28; J gene: TRBJ2-7; clone size: once; D gene: .
CDR3 protein: CASSQDQGYQETQYF; CDR3 DNA: TGCGCCAGCAGCCAAGATCAGGGGTACCAAGAGACCCAGTACTTC; V gene: TRBV4-3; J gene: TRBJ2-5; clone size: .; D gene: .
CDR3 protein: CASSQDLVGGYGYTF; CDR3 DNA: TGTGCCAGCAGCCAAGATCTCGTTGGGGGCTATGGCTACACCTTC; V gene: TRBV14; J gene: TRBJ1-2; clone size: .; D gene: .
CDR3 protein: CASSQDWLSGEQFF; CDR3 DNA: TGCGCCAGCAGCCAAGATTGGCTTAGCGGCGAGCAGTTCTTC; V gene: TRBV4-3; J gene: TRBJ2-1; clone size: .; D gene: .
CDR3 protein: CAPLGEQFF; CDR3 DNA: TGTGCCCCTTTGGGTGAGCAGTTCTTC; V gene: TRBV19; J gene: TRBJ2-1; clone size: .; D gene: .
CDR3 protein: CASSQDPAGGPAGELFF; CDR3 DNA: TGCGCCAGCAGCCAAGATCCAGCGGGAGGGCCCGCCGGGGAGCTGTTTTTT; V gene: TRBV4-3; J gene: TRBJ2-2; clone size: .; D gene: TRBD2
CDR3 protein: CASSEARGVNYGYTF; CDR3 DNA: TGTGCCAGCAGTGAAGCTAGAGGAGTTAACTATGGCTACACCTTC; V gene: TRBV6-1; J gene: TRBJ1-2; clone size: .; D gene: .
CDR3 protein: CASSLSAGTGRHEQFF; CDR3 DNA: TGTGCCAGCAGTTTATCCGCCGGGACAGGGAGGCATGAGCAGTTCTTC; V gene: TRBV27; J gene: TRBJ2-1; clone size: .; D gene: TRBD1
CDR3 protein: CASSLSSLAGVPLSYEQYF; CDR3 DNA: TGTGCCAGCAGTTTATCTTCTCTAGCGGGAGTACCCTTAAGCTACGAGCAGTACTTC; V gene: TRBV28; J gene: TRBJ2-7; clone size: once; D gene: TRBD2
CDR3 protein: CASSGTDGNTIYF; CDR3 DNA: TGTGCCAGCAGCGGGACGGATGGAAACACCATATATTTT; V gene: TRBV5-6; J gene: TRBJ1-3; clone size: once; D gene: .
CDR3 protein: CASSWASDSAKAFF; CDR3 DNA: TGTGCCAGCAGCTGGGCAAGTGACAGCGCCAAAGCTTTCTTT; V gene: TRBV5-4; J gene: TRBJ1-1; clone size: .; D gene: .
CDR3 protein: CASTTRVGQGGGYTF; CDR3 DNA: TGTGCCAGCACAACCCGCGTGGGGCAGGGTGGAGGCTACACCTTC; V gene: TRBV27; J gene: TRBJ1-2; clone size: .; D gene: .
CDR3 protein: CASSQGGPVGAQYF; CDR3 DNA: TGTGCCAGCAGCCAAGGTGGACCGGTCGGGGCCCAGTACTTC; V gene: TRBV14; J gene: TRBJ2-5; clone size: .; D gene: .
CDR3 protein: CSAPDPNEQFF; CDR3 DNA: TGCAGTGCTCCAGACCCCAATGAGCAGTTCTTC; V gene: TRBV20-1; J gene: TRBJ2-1; clone size: .; D gene: .
CDR3 protein: CASSQENDRRGETQYF; CDR3 DNA: TGCGCCAGCAGCCAAGAAAACGACAGGCGTGGCGAGACCCAGTACTTC; V gene: TRBV4-1; J gene: TRBJ2-5; clone size: once; D gene: .
CDR3 protein: CASSQTGGGEQFF; CDR3 DNA: TGCGCCAGCAGCCAGACAGGGGGCGGTGAGCAGTTCTTC; V gene: TRBV4-1; J gene: TRBJ2-1; clone size: .; D gene: TRBD1
CDR3 protein: CASTPGGTYEQYF; CDR3 DNA: TGTGCCAGCACCCCCGGGGGTACCTACGAGCAGTACTTC; V gene: TRBV28; J gene: TRBJ2-7; clone size: .; D gene: .
CDR3 protein: CASSTTGFGRNTIYF; CDR3 DNA: TGTGCCAGTAGTACGACCGGTTTTGGGAGAAACACCATATATTTT; V gene: TRBV19; J gene: TRBJ1-3; clone size: .; D gene: .
CDR3 protein: CASSQGGASGRRYNEQFF; CDR3 DNA: TGCGCCAGCAGCCAAGGAGGGGCTAGCGGGAGACGCTACAATGAGCAGTTCTTC; V gene: TRBV4-3; J gene: TRBJ2-1; clone size: .; D gene: TRBD2
CDR3 protein: CASSPAASIIGYTF; CDR3 DNA: TGTGCCAGTAGCCCCGCCGCCTCAATCATCGGCTACACCTTC; V gene: TRBV19; J gene: TRBJ1-2; clone size: .; D gene: .
CDR3 protein: CASSGGLESGAYNEQFF; CDR3 DNA: TGTGCCAGCAGCGGGGGCCTGGAAAGCGGAGCCTACAATGAGCAGTTCTTC; V gene: TRBV9; J gene: TRBJ2-1; clone size: .; D gene: .
CDR3 protein: CAISESRGEQFF; CDR3 DNA: TGTGCCATCAGTGAGTCCAGGGGTGAGCAGTTCTTC; V gene: TRBV10-3; J gene: TRBJ2-1; clone size: .; D gene: .
CDR3 protein: CASSQWIGSVYEQYF; CDR3 DNA: TGCGCCAGCAGCCAATGGATCGGGAGCGTGTACGAGCAGTACTTC; V gene: TRBV4-3; J gene: TRBJ2-7; clone size: .; D gene: .
CDR3 protein: CASSVERGLVTDTQYF; CDR3 DNA: TGTGCCAGCAGCGTAGAGAGGGGGCTCGTCACAGATACGCAGTATTTT; V gene: TRBV9; J gene: TRBJ2-3; clone size: .; D gene: TRBD1
CDR3 protein: CASSNPRINSYEQYF; CDR3 DNA: TGTGCCAGCAGTAACCCCAGGATCAACTCCTACGAGCAGTACTTC; V gene: TRBV7-9; J gene: TRBJ2-7; clone size: .; D gene: .
CDR3 protein: CATQGAGYEQYF; CDR3 DNA: TGTGCCACACAGGGGGCAGGATACGAGCAGTACTTC; V gene: TRBV28; J gene: TRBJ2-7; clone size: once; D gene: TRBD1
CDR3 protein: CSVLEGGEYEKLFF; CDR3 DNA: TGCAGCGTTCTTGAGGGGGGGGAGTACGAAAAACTGTTTTTT; V gene: TRBV29-1; J gene: TRBJ1-4; clone size: once; D gene: .
CDR3 protein: CSVAGGRDSYNEQFF; CDR3 DNA: TGCAGCGTTGCGGGCGGCAGGGACTCCTACAATGAGCAGTTCTTC; V gene: TRBV29-1; J gene: TRBJ2-1; clone size: .; D gene: .
CDR3 protein: CASSRTGFGEKLFF; CDR3 DNA: TGCGCCAGCAGCCGGACAGGCTTCGGTGAAAAACTGTTTTTT; V gene: TRBV5-1; J gene: TRBJ1-4; clone size: .; D gene: TRBD1
CDR3 protein: CASSVGRGEQYF; CDR3 DNA: TGTGCCAGCAGCGTAGGCCGGGGCGAGCAGTACTTC; V gene: TRBV9; J gene: TRBJ2-7; clone size: .; D gene: .
CDR3 protein: CASSLSRGQGSLNNEKLFF; CDR3 DNA: TGTGCCAGCAGTTTATCGCGCGGGCAGGGGAGTCTTAACAATGAAAAACTGTTTTTT; V gene: TRBV27; J gene: TRBJ1-4; clone size: .; D gene: .
CDR3 protein: CSVGGGSYEQYF; CDR3 DNA: TGCAGCGTTGGGGGCGGGAGTTACGAGCAGTACTTC; V gene: TRBV29-1; J gene: TRBJ2-7; clone size: .; D gene: TRBD2
CDR3 protein: CASSQGLLAGVRGEQFF; CDR3 DNA: TGCGCCAGCAGCCAAGGTTTGCTAGCGGGAGTCAGGGGTGAGCAGTTCTTC; V gene: TRBV4-3; J gene: TRBJ2-1; clone size: .; D gene: TRBD2
CDR3 protein: CASSFWLLAEEPRFTDTQYF; CDR3 DNA: TGTGCCAGCAGCTTCTGGTTACTAGCGGAAGAGCCGAGGTTCACAGATACGCAGTATTTT; V gene: TRBV5-4; J gene: TRBJ2-3; clone size: .; D gene: TRBD2
CDR3 protein: CASSFHIRETQYF; CDR3 DNA: TGTGCCAGCAGCTTCCACATACGGGAGACCCAGTACTTC; V gene: TRBV7-3; J gene: TRBJ2-5; clone size: .; D gene: .
CDR3 protein: CSPAQWTSGNEQYF; CDR3 DNA: TGCAGCCCAGCCCAGTGGACTAGCGGGAACGAGCAGTACTTC; V gene: TRBV29-1; J gene: TRBJ2-7; clone size: .; D gene: TRBD2
CDR3 protein: CASSKVMNTEAFF; CDR3 DNA: TGTGCCAGTAGTAAGGTCATGAACACTGAAGCTTTCTTT; V gene: TRBV19; J gene: TRBJ1-1; clone size: .; D gene: .
CDR3 protein: CASSRGLAGGLDEQFF; CDR3 DNA: TGCGCCAGCAGCCGGGGACTAGCGGGAGGGCTGGATGAGCAGTTCTTC; V gene: TRBV4-3; J gene: TRBJ2-1; clone size: .; D gene: TRBD2
CDR3 protein: CASSVSGTSGRNEQFF; CDR3 DNA: TGTGCCAGCAGCGTGTCCGGGACTAGCGGGAGGAATGAGCAGTTCTTC; V gene: TRBV9; J gene: TRBJ2-1; clone size: .; D gene: TRBD2
CDR3 protein: CASSRTSATYNEQFF; CDR3 DNA: TGTGCCAGCAGCCGGACTAGCGCCACATACAATGAGCAGTTCTTC; V gene: TRBV11-2; J gene: TRBJ2-1; clone size: .; D gene: TRBD2
CDR3 protein: CASSPGTSGSHLLGEQYF; CDR3 DNA: TGTGCCAGCAGCCCTGGCACTAGCGGGAGCCATCTCCTAGGCGAGCAGTACTTC; V gene: TRBV13; J gene: TRBJ2-7; clone size: .; D gene: TRBD2
CDR3 protein: CASSLRPPWLVGQGTQYF; CDR3 DNA: TGTGCCAGCAGTTTACGACCCCCATGGTTGGTGGGACAAGGGACCCAGTACTTC; V gene: TRBV27; J gene: TRBJ2-5; clone size: .; D gene: .
CDR3 protein: CASSSTNIISVPDNEQFF; CDR3 DNA: TGTGCCAGCAGCTCGACTAACATTATTAGCGTACCCGACAATGAGCAGTTCTTC; V gene: TRBV7-3; J gene: TRBJ2-1; clone size: .; D gene: .
CDR3 protein: CASSQVGEVTQYF; CDR3 DNA: TGCGCCAGCAGCCAAGTGGGAGAAGTGACCCAGTACTTC; V gene: TRBV4-1; J gene: TRBJ2-5; clone size: .; D gene: .
CDR3 protein: CASSYRQAGSYEQYF; CDR3 DNA: TGTGCCAGCAGTTACAGACAGGCGGGGTCCTACGAGCAGTACTTC; V gene: TRBV28; J gene: TRBJ2-7; clone size: .; D gene: .
CDR3 protein: CASSLDRDIQETQYF; CDR3 DNA: TGTGCCAGTAGCCTGGACAGAGATATACAAGAGACCCAGTACTTC; V gene: TRBV19; J gene: TRBJ2-5; clone size: .; D gene: .